Following are 22 T cell receptor beta chains from one sample sequenced in a study of identical twins. TCRdb re-called the 5' RACE reads with MiXCR, one entry per CDR3 protein. The data show 1.5 million to 2 million distinct CDR3 sequences, less than 35% seen once. The sequenced material came from cord blood. The origin of the receptors is a newborn girl in good health.

The sample holds a few counts of this clonotype. The rearrangement links TRBV10-3 to TRBJ1-1; TRBD1 matches at 8 bases. The CDR3 contains 15 residues. Germline V gene lookup returns CDR1 ENHRY and CDR2 SYGVKD. Trimming removed 6 bases from V and 2 bases from J; junction bases left unmatched: 8. CDR3 amino acids: CAISGTGWGNTEAFF. DNA for the CDR3: TGTGCCATCAGCGGGACAGGCTGGGGAAACACTGAAGCTTTCTTT.

The chain uses TRBV28 and TRBJ1-1, with D unclear. Germline CDR1 and CDR2: MDHEN and SYDVKM. This CDR3 region has 12 residues. V was pared by 4 bases and J by 4 bases, with 7 bases between. This chain's CDR3 is CASSSPFTEAFF. CDR3 DNA: TGTGCCAGCAGTTCCCCTTTCACTGAAGCTTTCTTT.

This chain links TRBV9 with TRBJ1-6, with D uncertain. The CDR3 runs to 15 residues. Between the trimmed V and J ends, which lost 6 bases and 9 bases, there was a span of 19 bases. The germline V gene has CDR1 SGDLS and CDR2 YYNGEE. CDR3 amino acids: CASTPGGGSGSPLHF. As DNA, the CDR3 is TGTGCCAGCACGCCTGGAGGAGGGAGTGGTTCACCCCTCCACTTT.

This clonotype was seen more than once but under ten times. The genes are TRBV27 and TRBJ2-3; D possibly corresponds to TRBD1 (6 bases). V lost 6 bases to trimming and J lost 5 bases, with 21 bases between them. The germline CDR1 and CDR2 sequences are MNHEY and SMNVEV (reference sequence). CDR3 length: 16 amino acids. The CDR3 reads CASSPLYNRVGDTQYF. The CDR3 region has the DNA TGTGCCAGCAGCCCCTTGTATAACAGGGTGGGAGATACGCAGTATTTT.

This clonotype was found many times. The chain employs TRBV18 and TRBJ2-4; 11 bases are a match to TRBD1. After removal of 6 bases from V and 1 base from J, the junction contained 5 bases not matched to a gene. Germline V CDR1 and CDR2: KGHSH, LQKENI. This CDR3 comprises 16 residues. CDR3 residues: CASSPGQGAAKNIQYF. The CDR3 DNA reads as TGTGCCAGCTCCCCTGGACAGGGGGCGGCCAAAAACATTCAGTACTTC.

The J gene is TRBJ1-1, the V gene TRBV20-1; 7 nucleotides match TRBD1. Germline V CDR1 and CDR2: DFQATT, SNEGSKA (reference sequence). Trimming removed 0 bases from V and 4 bases from J; junction bases left unmatched: 5. The CDR3 has 14 residues. CDR3 in DNA: TGCAGTGCTAGAGATCAAGGGGGCCTCACTGAAGCTTTCTTT. Encoded protein: CSARDQGGLTEAFF.

The V and J genes are TRBV2 and TRBJ2-1; D tentatively fits TRBD1 or TRBD2 (5 bases each). V was shortened by 4 bases and J by 7 bases, with 17 bases between the two germline ends. The CDR3 is 15 residues long. Per germline, CDR1 SNHLY and CDR2 FYNNEI. The CDR3: CASSAARGLWNEQFF. The CDR3 DNA is TGTGCCAGCAGTGCCGCTCGGGGCCTTTGGAATGAGCAGTTCTTC.

The chain recombines TRBV29-1 with TRBJ1-2, with D unresolved. Looked up from germline, CDR1 is SQVTM and CDR2 is ANQGSEA. This CDR3 has 12 residues. Trimming removed 7 bases at V and 5 bases at J, with 14 bases between. The chain's CDR3 is CSASGREYGYTF. In nucleotides, the CDR3 is TGCAGCGCCTCGGGGAGGGAGTATGGCTACACCTTC. Supplemented by reference TRBV29-1 and TRBJ1-2, the full variable domain reads SAVISQKPSRDICQRGTSLTIQCQVDSQVTMMFWYRQQPGQSLTLIATANQGSEATYESGFVIDKFPISRPNLTFSTLTVSNMSPEDSSIYLCSASGREYGYTFGSGTRLTVV.

J is TRBJ1-1 and V is TRBV15, with 7 bases aligning to TRBD1. The germline V gene encodes CDR1 LNHNV and CDR2 YYDKDF (reference sequence). The CDR3 has 14 residues. Trimming removed 6 bases from V and 2 bases from J; junction bases left unmatched: 6. The CDR3 sequence is CATSSGQINTEAFF. CDR3 coding DNA: TGTGCCACCAGTTCGGGACAGATCAACACTGAAGCTTTCTTT.

This clonotype was counted a few times. J is TRBJ2-7 and V is TRBV6-2 or TRBV6-3; 7 bases line up with TRBD2. The CDR3 sequence is 16 residues long. With V trimmed by 0 bases and J by 2 bases, 7 bases remained unmatched. CDR1 MNHEY and CDR2 SVGEGT come from the germline V gene. CDR3 bases: TGTGCCAGCAGTTACTCGACGCAGGGAGGGACCTACGAGCAGTACTTC. Amino acids: CASSYSTQGGTYEQYF.

In this sample, this clonotype turned up a few times. This chain connects TRBV3-1 to TRBJ2-7; no clear D. The CDR3 runs 12 residues. The V gene lost 2 bases and the J gene lost 4 bases, with 6 bases spanning the gap. Germline-derived CDR1 and CDR2 are LGHDT and YNNKEL (reference sequence). The CDR3: CASSQSVYEQYF. The CDR3 DNA follows: TGTGCCAGCAGCCAATCCGTTTACGAGCAGTACTTC.

V gene TRBV6-2 or TRBV6-3 combines with J gene TRBJ1-2; D is undetermined. There are 13 residues in the CDR3. Germline V lookup: CDR1 MNHEY, CDR2 SVGEGT. V was clipped by 1 base and J by 3 bases, with 6 bases between them. The CDR3: CASSYWEDYGYTF. CDR3 sequence (DNA): TGTGCCAGCAGTTACTGGGAGGACTATGGCTACACCTTC.

The V gene is TRBV19, the J gene TRBJ1-5; D remains ambiguous. The V and J ends lost 3 bases and 5 bases respectively, with 14 bases between them. From germline, CDR1 is LNHDA and CDR2 SQIVND (reference sequence). This CDR3 is built from 15 residues. The CDR3 sequence: CASSISAGGYQPQHF. The CDR3 region has the DNA TGTGCCAGTAGTATCTCGGCAGGAGGGTATCAGCCCCAGCATTTT.

This chain links TRBV25-1 with TRBJ1-1; no clear D gene. The CDR3 is 12 residues long. Germline V gene data show CDR1 as MGHDK and CDR2 as SYGVNS. Trimming cost V 4 bases and J 4 bases, with 7 bases left between them. The CDR3 nucleotides read TGTGCCAGCAGTGTGGTATCCACTGAAGCTTTCTTT. This codes for CASSVVSTEAFF.

This clonotype has a count of ten or more. The rearrangement links TRBV10-3 to TRBJ2-5; D might be TRBD2 (6 bases). The germline CDR1 and CDR2 sequences are ENHRY and SYGVKD. V lost 10 bases to trimming and J lost 2 bases, with 17 bases between them. The CDR3 sequence is 14 residues long. The CDR3 here is CATKSGFRQETQYF. DNA for the CDR3: TGTGCCACCAAAAGCGGGTTTAGGCAAGAGACCCAGTACTTC.

Comments on this clonotype: A much larger clone sits a single nucleotide away, making a read error possible. The chain uses TRBV29-1 and TRBJ1-1; the match to TRBD1 covers 10 bases. Trimming removed 5 bases from V and 4 bases from J; junction bases left unmatched: 1. There are 12 residues in the CDR3. Germline assignment: CDR1 SQVTM and CDR2 ANQGSEA. CDR3 in DNA: TGCAGCGTTAGACAGGGGGCCACTGAAGCTTTCTTT. It is translated as CSVRQGATEAFF.

Notes on this clonotype: An end of the junction differs from the germline gene, which may be a read error. The chain recombines TRBV20-1 with TRBJ2-2; 7 bases agree with TRBD2. There are 16 residues in the CDR3. Per the germline V gene, CDR1 is DFQATT and CDR2 is SNEGSKA (reference sequence). This chain's CDR3 is CSAPRGAALFGGGLFF. CDR3 nucleotides: TGTAGTGCTCCCCGAGGAGCGGCCTTATTTGGGGGGGGGCTGTTTTTT.

This clonotype was counted many times. The chain has TRBV29-1 and TRBJ2-4; possible D gene TRBD2, 5 bases. Trimming stripped 7 bases from V and 1 base from J, with 14 bases between. Germline V CDR1 and CDR2: SQVTM, ANQGSEA. The CDR3 spans 14 residues. CDR3 DNA sequence: TGCAGCGGGTATATCCCGGGGGCCAAAAACATTCAGTACTTC. The encoded protein is CSGYIPGAKNIQYF.

This chain uses TRBV28 with TRBJ2-1; tentatively, D is TRBD2 (6 bases). CDR1 and CDR2 (germline): MDHEN, SYDVKM. Trimming took off 6 bases at V and 0 bases at J, with 24 bases between the two ends. The CDR3 totals 19 residues. The CDR3 is CASSPRDRLALSSYNEQFF. The DNA for the CDR3 is TGTGCCAGCAGCCCGCGGGATCGGCTAGCGCTGAGCTCCTACAATGAGCAGTTCTTC.

CDR3 nucleotide sequence: TGTGCCAGCAGTGATCGGCGGGGGAATAATTCACCCCTCCACTTT. This sequence encodes CASSDRRGNNSPLHF. The chain couples TRBV25-1 to TRBJ1-6; a weak D match, TRBD1 (5 bases). Germline CDR1 and CDR2: MGHDK and SYGVNS. This CDR3 comprises 15 residues. The V gene lost 3 bases and the J gene lost 5 bases, with 11 bases spanning the gap. Based on the CDR3 plus reference TRBV25-1 and TRBJ1-6, the full variable domain is EADIYQTPRYLVIGTGKKITLECSQTMGHDKMYWYQQDPGMELHLIHYSYGVNSTEKGDLSSESTVSRIRTEHFPLTLESARPSHTSQYLCASSDRRGNNSPLHFGNGTRLTVT.

This clonotype was counted only a few times. The genes are TRBV5-5 and TRBJ1-2; D not certain. The ends were cut back, 0 bases at V and 4 bases at J, with 7 bases in the middle. CDR3 length: 13 residues. Germline-derived CDR1 and CDR2 are SGHKS and YYEKEE (reference sequence). The CDR3 loop reads CASSLVAVYGYTF. The CDR3 bases are TGTGCCAGCAGCTTGGTGGCAGTCTATGGCTACACCTTC.

The V call is TRBV27, the J call TRBJ1-4, with D unresolved. Trimming took 8 bases from V and 9 from J, leaving 16 bases between them. The germline V gene has CDR1 MNHEY and CDR2 SMNVEV (reference sequence). The length of the CDR3 is 13 residues. Written as DNA, the CDR3 is TGTGCCAGCCGATGGGCGAACTCCAAAAAACTGTTTTTT. Its protein product is CASRWANSKKLFF.